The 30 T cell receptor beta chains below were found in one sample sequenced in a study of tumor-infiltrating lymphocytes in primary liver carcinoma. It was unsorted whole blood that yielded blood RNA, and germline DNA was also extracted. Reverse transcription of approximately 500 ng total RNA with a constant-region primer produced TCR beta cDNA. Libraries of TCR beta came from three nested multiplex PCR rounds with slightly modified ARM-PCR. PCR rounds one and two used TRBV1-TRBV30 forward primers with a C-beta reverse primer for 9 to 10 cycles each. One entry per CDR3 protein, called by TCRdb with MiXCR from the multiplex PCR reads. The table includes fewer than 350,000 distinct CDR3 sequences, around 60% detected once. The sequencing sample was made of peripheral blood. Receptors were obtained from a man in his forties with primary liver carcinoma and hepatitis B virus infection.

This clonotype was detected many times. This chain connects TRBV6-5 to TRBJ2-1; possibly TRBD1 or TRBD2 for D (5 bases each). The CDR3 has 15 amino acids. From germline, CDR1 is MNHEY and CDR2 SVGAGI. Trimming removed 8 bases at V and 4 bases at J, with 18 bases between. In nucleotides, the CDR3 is TGTGCCAGCGGGGAACTAGTGGGGCGTTACAATGAGCAGTTCTTC. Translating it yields CASGELVGRYNEQFF.

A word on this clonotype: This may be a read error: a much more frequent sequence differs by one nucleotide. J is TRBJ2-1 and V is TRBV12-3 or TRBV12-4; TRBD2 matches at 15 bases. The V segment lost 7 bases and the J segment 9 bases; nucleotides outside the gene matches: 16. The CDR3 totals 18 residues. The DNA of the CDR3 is TGTGCCAGCACACAATCGGCCGGGACTAGCGGGAGGACCAGTGAGCAGTTCTTC. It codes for CASTQSAGTSGRTSEQFF.

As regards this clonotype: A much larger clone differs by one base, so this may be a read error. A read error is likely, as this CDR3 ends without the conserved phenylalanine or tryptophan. This CDR3 is CASRGIDEQYL. CDR3 nucleotides: TGTGCCAGCAGAGGGATCGACGAGCAGTACCTC. This rearrangement joins TRBV6-1 to TRBJ2-7; D is unresolved. The V and J ends lost 6 bases and 5 bases respectively, with 8 bases between them. Germline V CDR1 and CDR2: MNHNS, SASEGT. The CDR3 is 11 residues long.

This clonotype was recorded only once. Here the CDR3 reads CASNQGTTEETQYF. The CDR3 DNA reads TGTGCCAGCAACCAAGGGACTACTGAAGAGACCCAGTACTTC. This chain joins TRBV11-2 and TRBJ2-5; 7 positions match TRBD2. Germline V gene data show CDR1 as SGHAT and CDR2 as FQNNGV. The CDR3 totals 14 residues. The junction had 8 bases not matched to a gene; V was cut back by 7 bases and J by 3 bases.

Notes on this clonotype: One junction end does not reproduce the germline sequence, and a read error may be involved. The CDR3 DNA sequence: TGTGTCAGCAGTGATAATATGGTTTACGAGCAGTACTTC. This codes for CVSSDNMVYEQYF. This rearrangement joins TRBV6-1 to TRBJ2-7; no firm D call. This CDR3 is 13 amino acids long. From germline, CDR1 is MNHNS and CDR2 SASEGT.

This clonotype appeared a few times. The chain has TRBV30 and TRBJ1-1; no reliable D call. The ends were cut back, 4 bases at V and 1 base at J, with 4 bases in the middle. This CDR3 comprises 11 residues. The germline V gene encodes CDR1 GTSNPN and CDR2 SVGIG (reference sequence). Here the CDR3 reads CAWKTNTEAFF. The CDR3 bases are TGTGCCTGGAAGACGAACACTGAAGCTTTCTTT.

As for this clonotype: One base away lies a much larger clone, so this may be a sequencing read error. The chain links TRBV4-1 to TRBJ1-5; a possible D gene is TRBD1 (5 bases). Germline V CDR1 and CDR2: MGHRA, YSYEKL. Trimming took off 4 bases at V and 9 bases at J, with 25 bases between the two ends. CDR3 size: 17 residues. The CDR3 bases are TGCGCCAGCAGCCCTATGGGGGGGAAATTGGGCTATCGGCCCCAGCATTTT. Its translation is CASSPMGGKLGYRPQHF.

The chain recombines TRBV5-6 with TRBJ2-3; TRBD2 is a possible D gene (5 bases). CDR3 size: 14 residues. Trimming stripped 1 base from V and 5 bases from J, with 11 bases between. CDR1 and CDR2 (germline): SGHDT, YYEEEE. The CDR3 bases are TGTGCCAGCAGCTTGTGGGGTAGCGTAGATACGCAGTATTTT. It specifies CASSLWGSVDTQYF.

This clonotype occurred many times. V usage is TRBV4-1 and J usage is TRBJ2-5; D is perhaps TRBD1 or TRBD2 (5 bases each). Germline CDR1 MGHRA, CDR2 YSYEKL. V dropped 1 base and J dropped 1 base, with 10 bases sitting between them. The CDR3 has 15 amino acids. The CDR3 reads CASSQVPRGQETQYF. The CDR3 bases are TGCGCCAGCAGCCAAGTTCCGAGGGGCCAAGAGACCCAGTACTTC.

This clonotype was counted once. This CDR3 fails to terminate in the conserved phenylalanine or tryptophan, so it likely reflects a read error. The CDR3 DNA is TGTGCCAGCAGCTTGGCTCCAGGGGGGTTGGCAGGCTACACCATC. It specifies CASSLAPGGLAGYTI. This chain uses TRBV11-2 with TRBJ1-2; 7 nucleotides match TRBD1. Germline CDR1 and CDR2: SGHAT and FQNNGV. Trimming cost V 3 bases and J 8 bases; bases outside gene matches: 12. This CDR3 is 15 amino acids long.

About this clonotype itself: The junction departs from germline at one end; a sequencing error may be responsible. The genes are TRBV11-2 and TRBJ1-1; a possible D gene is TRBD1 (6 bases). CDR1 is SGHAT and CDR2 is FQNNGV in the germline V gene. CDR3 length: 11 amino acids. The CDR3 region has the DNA TGTGCCAGCAGCTCGGGGGGCGAAGCTCTCTTT. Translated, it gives CASSSGGEALF.

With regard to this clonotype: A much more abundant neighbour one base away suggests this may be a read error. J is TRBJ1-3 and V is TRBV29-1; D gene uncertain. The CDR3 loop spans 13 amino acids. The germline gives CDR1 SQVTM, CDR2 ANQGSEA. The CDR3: CSAQRPSGNTMYF. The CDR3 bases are TGCAGCGCACAGAGACCCTCTGGAAACACCATGTATTTT.

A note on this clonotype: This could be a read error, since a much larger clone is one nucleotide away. CDR3: CASSNTWSSYNKQFF. The DNA for the CDR3 is TGTGCCAGCAGTAATACTTGGAGCTCCTACAATAAGCAGTTCTTC. The chain is built from TRBV6-5 and TRBJ2-1; no definite D call. CDR3 size: 15 residues. Germline loops: CDR1 MNHEY, CDR2 SVGAGI.

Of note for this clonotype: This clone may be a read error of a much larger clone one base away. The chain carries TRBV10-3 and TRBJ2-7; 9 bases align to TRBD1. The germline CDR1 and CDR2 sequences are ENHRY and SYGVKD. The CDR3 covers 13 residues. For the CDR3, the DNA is TGTGCCATCACTCAGGACAGGGGATACGAGCATTACTTC. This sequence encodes CAITQDRGYEHYF.

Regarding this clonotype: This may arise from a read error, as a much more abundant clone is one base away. The CDR3 sequence is CVSSPGTGGRGNTEAFF. As DNA, the CDR3 is TGTGTCAGCAGTCCCGGGACAGGGGGCCGCGGGAACACTGAAGCTTTCTTT. This chain joins TRBV6-5 and TRBJ1-1, with TRBD1 identical over 12 bases. Per germline, CDR1 MNHEY and CDR2 SVGAGI. The CDR3 spans 17 residues.

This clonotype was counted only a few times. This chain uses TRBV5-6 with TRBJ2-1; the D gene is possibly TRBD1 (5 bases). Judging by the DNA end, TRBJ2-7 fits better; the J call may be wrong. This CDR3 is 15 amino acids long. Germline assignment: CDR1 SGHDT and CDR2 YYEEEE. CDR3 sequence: CASSLRTLLDNEQYF. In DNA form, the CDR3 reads TGTGCCAGCAGCTTGCGTACCCTTCTGGACAATGAGCAGTACTTC.

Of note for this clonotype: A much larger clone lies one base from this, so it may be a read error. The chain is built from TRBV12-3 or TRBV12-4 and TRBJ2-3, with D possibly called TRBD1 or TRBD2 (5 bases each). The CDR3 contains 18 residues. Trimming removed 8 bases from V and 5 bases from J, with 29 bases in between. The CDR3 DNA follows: TGTGCCAGCGGTTACCCCACTCAGGGTAGGGAGCAAATAGATACGCAGTATTTT. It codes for CASGYPTQGREQIDTQYF.

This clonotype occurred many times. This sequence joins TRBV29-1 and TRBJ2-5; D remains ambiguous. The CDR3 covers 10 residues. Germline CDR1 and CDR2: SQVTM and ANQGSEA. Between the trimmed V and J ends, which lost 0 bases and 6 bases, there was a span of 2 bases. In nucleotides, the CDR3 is TGCAGCGTTGAAGAGCAGACCCAGTACTTC. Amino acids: CSVEEQTQYF.

CDR3: CASQGFSYEQYF. As DNA, the CDR3 is TGTGCCAGTCAAGGCTTCTCCTACGAGCAGTACTTC. This sequence joins TRBV19 and TRBJ2-7, with D unresolved. This CDR3 is built from 12 residues. Looked up from germline, CDR1 is LNHDA and CDR2 is SQIVND (reference sequence). Trimming cost V 8 bases and J 0 bases, with 8 bases left between them.

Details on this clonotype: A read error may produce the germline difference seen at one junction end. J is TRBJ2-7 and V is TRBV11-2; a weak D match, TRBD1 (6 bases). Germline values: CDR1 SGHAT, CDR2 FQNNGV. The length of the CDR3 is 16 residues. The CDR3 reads CTSSLDLGHRAYEQYF. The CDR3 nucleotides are TGTACCAGCAGCTTAGATCTGGGACATAGGGCCTACGAGCAATACTTC. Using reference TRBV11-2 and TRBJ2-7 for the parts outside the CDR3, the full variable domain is EAGVAQSPRYKIIEKRQSVAFWCNPISGHATLYWYQQILGQGPKLLIQFQNNGVVDDSQLPKDRFSAERLKGVDSTLKIQPAKLEDSAVYLCTSSLDLGHRAYEQYFGPGTRLTVT.

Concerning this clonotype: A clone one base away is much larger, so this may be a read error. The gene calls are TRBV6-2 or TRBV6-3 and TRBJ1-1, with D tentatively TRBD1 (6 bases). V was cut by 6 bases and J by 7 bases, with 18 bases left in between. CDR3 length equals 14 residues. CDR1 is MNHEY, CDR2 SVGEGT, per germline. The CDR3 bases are TGTGCCAGCAGAATTCAGGGGCACTCTAGTGAAGCTTTCTTT. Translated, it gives CASRIQGHSSEAFF.

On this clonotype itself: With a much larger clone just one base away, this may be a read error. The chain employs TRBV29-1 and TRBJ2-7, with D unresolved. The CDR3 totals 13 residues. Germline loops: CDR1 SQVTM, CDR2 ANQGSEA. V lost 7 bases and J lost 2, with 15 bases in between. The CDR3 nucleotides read TGCAGCGCTGAGACGGGCGCGACCTACGAGCAGTACTTC. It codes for CSAETGATYEQYF.

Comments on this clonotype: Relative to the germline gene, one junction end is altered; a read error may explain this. In DNA, the CDR3 is TGTGCCAGCAGCATTAGGACAGGAAGTGGCTACACATTC. It is translated as CASSIRTGSGYTF. The chain couples TRBV11-1 to TRBJ1-2; 7 bases align to TRBD1. CDR3 length: 13 amino acids. From germline, CDR1 is SGHAT and CDR2 FQDESV (reference sequence).

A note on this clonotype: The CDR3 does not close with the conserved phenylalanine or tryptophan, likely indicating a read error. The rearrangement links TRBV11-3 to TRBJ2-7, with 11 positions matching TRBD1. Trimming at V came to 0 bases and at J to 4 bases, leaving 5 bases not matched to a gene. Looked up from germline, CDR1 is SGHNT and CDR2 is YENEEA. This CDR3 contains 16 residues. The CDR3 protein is CASSLERTGGEYEQYL. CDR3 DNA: TGTGCCAGCAGCTTAGAACGGACAGGGGGCGAGTACGAGCAGTACTTA.

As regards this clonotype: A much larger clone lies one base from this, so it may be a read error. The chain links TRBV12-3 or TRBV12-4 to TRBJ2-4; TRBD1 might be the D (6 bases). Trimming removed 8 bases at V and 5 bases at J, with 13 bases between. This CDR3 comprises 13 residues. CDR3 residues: CASGRQVQNIQYF. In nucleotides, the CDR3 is TGTGCCAGCGGTAGACAGGTCCAAAACATTCAGTACTTC.

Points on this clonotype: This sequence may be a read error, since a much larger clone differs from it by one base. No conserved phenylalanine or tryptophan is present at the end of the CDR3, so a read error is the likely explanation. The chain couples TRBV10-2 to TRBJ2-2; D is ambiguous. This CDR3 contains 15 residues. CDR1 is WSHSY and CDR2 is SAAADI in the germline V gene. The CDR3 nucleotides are TGCGCCAGCATTGAGGCCGGCCTGAACACCGGGGAGCTGTTTATT. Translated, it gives CASIEAGLNTGELFI.

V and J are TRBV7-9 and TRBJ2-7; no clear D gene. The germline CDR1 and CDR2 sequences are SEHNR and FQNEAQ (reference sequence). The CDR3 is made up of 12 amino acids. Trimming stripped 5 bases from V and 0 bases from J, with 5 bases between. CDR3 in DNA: TGTGCCAGCAGCGCGGCCTCCTACGAGCAGTACTTC. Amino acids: CASSAASYEQYF.

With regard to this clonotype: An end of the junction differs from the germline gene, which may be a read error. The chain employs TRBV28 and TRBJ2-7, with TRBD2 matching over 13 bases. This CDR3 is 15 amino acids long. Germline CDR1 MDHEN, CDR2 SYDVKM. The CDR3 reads CVSRQTSGRQYEQYF. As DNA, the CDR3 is TGTGTCAGCAGACAGACTAGCGGGAGGCAGTACGAGCAGTACTTC.

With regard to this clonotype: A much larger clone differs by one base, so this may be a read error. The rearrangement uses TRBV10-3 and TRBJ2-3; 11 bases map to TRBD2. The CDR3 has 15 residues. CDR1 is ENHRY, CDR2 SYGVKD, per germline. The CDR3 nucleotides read TGTGCCATCACCACTAGCGGGAGTGGTACAGATAGGCAGTATTTT. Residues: CAITTSGSGTDRQYF.

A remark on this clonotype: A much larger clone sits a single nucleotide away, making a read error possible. CDR3 coding DNA: TGTGCCAGCATGCGGCAGCGAAAGAGTGCCTACACTGAAGCTTTCTTT. This codes for CASMRQRKSAYTEAFF. The chain uses TRBV6-8 and TRBJ1-1, with unresolved D. The CDR3 contains 16 residues. Trimming left V 7 bases short and J 3 bases short, with 21 bases between. CDR1 is MNHGY, CDR2 SAAAGT, per germline.